A selection of T cell receptor beta chains follows, all from one sample in a study of post-analysis software for immune sequencing data. TCRdb ran MiXCR on the PCR reads and lists one entry per CDR3 protein. The sample shows roughly 700,000 distinct CDR3 sequences, 25% to 30% of them seen only once. The specimen was blood. These receptor sequences come from a girl between 5 and 17 years old with multiple sclerosis. The CDR3 runs from the conserved cysteine through the conserved F or W. A D gene is named only where the DNA matches it firmly. Only part of the rows carry a size: once, few, many, or a class if the clone is expanded.

J: TRBJ2-3; D: TRBD2; V: TRBV29-1; size: few; CDR3: CSGRSGSTDTQYF; DNA: TGCAGCGGCCGTAGCGGGAGCACAGATACGCAGTATTTT
J: TRBJ2-7; D: -; V: TRBV12-3/TRBV12-4; size: -; CDR3: CASSLVGLGEQYF; DNA: TGTGCCAGCAGTTTAGTAGGGCTTGGCGAGCAGTACTTC
J: TRBJ2-7; D: TRBD1; V: TRBV7-4; size: -; CDR3: CASSLGLTGCEQYF; DNA: TGTGCCAGCAGCTTAGGGTTGACAGGGTGCGAGCAGTACTTC
J: TRBJ2-3; D: -; V: TRBV11-2; size: -; CDR3: CASSQHGGASTDTQYF; DNA: TGTGCCAGCAGCCAACACGGGGGCGCCAGCACAGATACGCAGTATTTT
J: TRBJ1-2; D: -; V: TRBV20-1; size: -; CDR3: CSADHIRTDVNYGYTF; DNA: TGCAGTGCTGACCACATCCGGACGGATGTTAACTATGGCTACACCTTC
J: TRBJ2-7; D: -; V: TRBV20-1; size: -; CDR3: CSAALQGSQGQYF; DNA: TGCAGTGCTGCGTTACAGGGCAGTCAAGGGCAGTACTTC
J: TRBJ2-7; D: TRBD1; V: TRBV7-9; size: -; CDR3: CASSPGDRGHEQYF; DNA: TGTGCCAGCAGCCCCGGGGACAGGGGTCACGAGCAGTACTTC
J: TRBJ2-2; D: -; V: TRBV5-5; size: -; CDR3: CASSLEGAIGELFF; DNA: TGTGCCAGCAGCTTGGAAGGGGCGATCGGGGAGCTGTTTTTT
J: TRBJ2-3; D: TRBD1; V: TRBV13; size: -; CDR3: CASSDGTGGRTDTQYF; DNA: TGTGCCAGCAGCGATGGGACAGGGGGCCGCACAGATACGCAGTATTTT
J: TRBJ1-1; D: -; V: TRBV5-6; size: once; CDR3: CASSFSRPNTEAFF; DNA: TGTGCCAGCAGCTTTAGTCGCCCCAACACTGAAGCTTTCTTT
J: TRBJ2-3; D: TRBD2; V: TRBV10-2; size: -; CDR3: CASCRLADTDTQYF; DNA: TGCGCCAGCTGCCGACTAGCGGACACAGATACGCAGTATTTT
J: TRBJ2-5; D: -; V: TRBV10-3; size: many; CDR3: CAIRATRTQETQYF; DNA: TGTGCCATCAGGGCTACTAGGACCCAAGAGACCCAGTACTTC
J: TRBJ2-6; D: -; V: TRBV10-3; size: few; CDR3: CAISDATGHGANVLTF; DNA: TGTGCCATCAGTGACGCAACGGGGCATGGGGCCAACGTCCTGACTTTC
J: TRBJ2-1; D: -; V: TRBV20-1; size: -; CDR3: CSAQSLPRGEQFF; DNA: TGCAGTGCTCAATCGCTCCCCCGGGGCGAGCAGTTCTTC
J: TRBJ2-7; D: -; V: TRBV7-2; size: -; CDR3: CASSNSPGYEQYF; DNA: TGTGCCAGCAGCAATAGCCCAGGCTACGAGCAGTACTTC
J: TRBJ1-4; D: TRBD1; V: TRBV29-1; size: -; CDR3: CSVVQYRGTGDNEKLFF; DNA: TGCAGCGTTGTCCAGTATAGGGGGACAGGAGACAATGAAAAACTGTTTTTT
J: TRBJ2-7; D: -; V: TRBV28; size: -; CDR3: CASQMTSSYEQYF; DNA: TGTGCCAGCCAGATGACCTCGTCCTACGAGCAGTACTTC
J: TRBJ1-4; D: -; V: TRBV6-1; size: few; CDR3: CASSVLGVNEKLFF; DNA: TGTGCCAGCAGTGTACTGGGGGTTAATGAAAAACTGTTTTTT
J: TRBJ1-4; D: -; V: TRBV20-1; size: many; CDR3: CSAPSQTGLNEKLFF; DNA: TGCAGTGCCCCTTCCCAGACAGGTCTTAATGAAAAACTGTTTTTT
J: TRBJ2-1; D: -; V: TRBV21-1; size: -; CDR3: CASSKTGGAGCNEQFF; DNA: TGTGCCAGCAGCAAAACAGGGGGAGCGGGATGCAATGAGCAGTTCTTC
J: TRBJ2-1; D: TRBD2; V: TRBV5-1; size: few; CDR3: CASSLGTSGMAFF; DNA: TGCGCCAGCAGCCTAGGGACTAGCGGGATGGCCTTCTTC
J: TRBJ1-4; D: -; V: TRBV3-1; size: -; CDR3: CASGALANEKLFF; DNA: TGTGCCAGCGGGGCATTGGCTAATGAAAAACTGTTTTTT
J: TRBJ2-3; D: TRBD2; V: TRBV10-3; size: -; CDR3: CAITTSGDTDTQYF; DNA: TGTGCCATCACTACTAGCGGGGATACAGATACGCAGTATTTT
J: TRBJ2-1; D: -; V: TRBV29-1; size: many; CDR3: CSVVFGGFNEQFF; DNA: TGCAGCGTTGTTTTTGGGGGGTTCAATGAGCAGTTCTTC
J: TRBJ1-3; D: -; V: TRBV29-1; size: -; CDR3: CSVEASAGNTIYF; DNA: TGCAGCGTTGAAGCATCGGCGGGAAACACCATATATTTT
J: TRBJ2-7; D: -; V: TRBV20-1; size: few; CDR3: CSAADTGAKDYEQYF; DNA: TGCAGTGCTGCCGACACGGGGGCAAAGGACTACGAGCAGTACTTC
J: TRBJ1-6; D: -; V: TRBV5-1; size: once; CDR3: CASSLGGRPNSPLHF; DNA: TGCGCCAGCAGCTTGGGGGGACGTCCAAATTCACCCCTCCACTTT
J: TRBJ2-3; D: TRBD2; V: TRBV20-1; size: few; CDR3: CSARDLSLAGGIGDTQYF; DNA: TGCAGTGCTAGAGATCTGAGTCTAGCGGGGGGGATAGGGGATACGCAGTATTTT
J: TRBJ2-7; D: -; V: TRBV7-2; size: few; CDR3: CASSLSGTYREQYF; DNA: TGTGCCAGCAGCCTGAGCGGCACATACCGGGAGCAGTACTTC
J: TRBJ2-7; D: -; V: TRBV3-1; size: -; CDR3: CASSRREGEQYF; DNA: TGTGCCAGCAGCCGCCGCGAGGGTGAGCAGTACTTC
J: TRBJ2-5; D: -; V: TRBV20-1; size: few; CDR3: CSARDPNRATTYF; DNA: TGCAGTGCTAGAGATCCCAACAGGGCCACTACGTACTTC
J: TRBJ2-6; D: -; V: TRBV5-1; size: few; CDR3: CASSLGGWISDKAHSGANVLTF; DNA: TGCGCCAGCAGCTTGGGCGGGTGGATTTCCGACAAGGCCCACTCTGGGGCCAACGTCCTGACTTTC
J: TRBJ2-2; D: -; V: TRBV5-1; size: -; CDR3: CASSLWGLANTGELFF; DNA: TGCGCCAGCAGCTTGTGGGGGTTGGCGAACACCGGGGAGCTGTTTTTT
J: TRBJ1-5; D: -; V: TRBV23-1; size: -; CDR3: CASSIFGPKPQHF; DNA: TGCGCCAGCAGCATCTTCGGCCCCAAGCCCCAGCATTTT
J: TRBJ2-5; D: -; V: TRBV7-9; size: few; CDR3: CASSFLSGRETQYF; DNA: TGTGCCAGCAGCTTCCTATCAGGGCGAGAGACCCAGTACTTC
J: TRBJ2-1; D: -; V: TRBV10-1; size: -; CDR3: CASSEEARDEQFF; DNA: TGCGCCAGCAGTGAAGAAGCTAGGGATGAGCAGTTCTTC
J: TRBJ2-5; D: -; V: TRBV4-3; size: -; CDR3: CASSLTFPSSPGETQYF; DNA: TGCGCCAGCAGCCTGACCTTCCCCTCCTCCCCCGGGGAGACCCAGTACTTC
J: TRBJ2-4; D: -; V: TRBV29-1; size: -; CDR3: CSVAGWGNIQYF; DNA: TGCAGCGTTGCAGGGTGGGGAAACATTCAGTACTTC
J: TRBJ2-4; D: -; V: TRBV19; size: few; CDR3: CASGVRTNIQYF; DNA: TGTGCCAGTGGGGTGCGCACAAACATTCAGTACTTC
J: TRBJ2-1; D: TRBD2; V: TRBV29-1; size: -; CDR3: CSVEVRLAGDEQFF; DNA: TGCAGCGTTGAAGTAAGACTAGCGGGAGATGAGCAGTTCTTC